The sequence of this T cell receptor (beta chain) was determined in a study of preoperative IRX-2 immunotherapy in early breast cancer. This clone was picked up a small number of times. Treatment denoted: preoperative locoregional IRX-2 cytokine immunotherapy. Preoperative locoregional IRX-2 cytokine immunotherapy was tested in the phase Ib source study. Assay used: immunoSEQ multiplex PCR; TCRdb lists only in-frame clones, some missing. The data contain about 5,600 clones, roughly 68% of them seen just once; the ten biggest clones take up approximately 10%. Germline V lookup: CDR1 MNHGY, CDR2 SAAAGT. The CDR3 sequence is 13 residues long. The V end lost 5 bases, the J end lost 6 bases, and 13 bases lay between the germline ends.

The sequences come from tumor tissue, collected before IRX-2 immunotherapy. The source is a human donor with breast cancer. The V call is TRBV6-8, the J call TRBJ1-1; a possible D gene is TRBD1 (5 bases). The CDR3 coding sequence is TGTGCCAGCAGTGATTCAATGGGGGCTGAAGCTTTCTTT. Amino acids: CASSDSMGAEAFF.